This T cell receptor (beta chain) appears in the sequencing data of a study of identical twins. The study's findings and limits: Zero-insertion analyses could be partly confounded by invariant MAIT and iNKT cells. The study reached conclusions through statistical analysis that was cross-sectional, not following the same donors.

The CDR3 sequence is 14 residues long. The ends were cut back, 5 bases at V and 15 bases at J, with 23 bases in the middle. CDR1 SGHVS and CDR2 FNYEAQ come from the germline V gene. Using its own MiXCR run on the 5' RACE reads, TCRdb lists one record per CDR3 protein. The table shows hundreds of thousands of distinct CDR3 sequences, with 20% to 25% occurring only once. Concerning this clonotype: Its cognate antigen is unknown.

The sample also formed part of further work on T cells expressing NK-cell markers. Per that study: In a few donors, dominant clonotypes made up about 28.3-60.1% of CD3+CD56-NKG2C+ cells.

This clonotype originated in a woman aged 18 to 35 in good health. This chain joins TRBV7-6 and TRBJ2-1, with a possible D match to TRBD1 (6 bases). The specimen sequenced was CD4+ T cells sorted from blood. The CDR3 here is CASSAKLSTGVGFF. DNA for the CDR3: TGTGCCAGCAGCGCTAAGTTGTCGACAGGAGTGGGGTTCTTC.